These 3 T cell receptor beta chains originate from one sample sequenced in a study of identical twins. TCRdb ran MiXCR on the 5' RACE reads and lists one entry per CDR3 protein. This sample has hundreds of thousands of distinct CDR3 sequences, with roughly 7.1% found just once. This sample was also put to use in a study of yellow fever vaccine responses in identical twins.

The sample taken for sequencing was PBMCs. The source of these receptors is a young woman in good health.

Only a few counts were recorded for this clonotype. The V and J genes are TRBV6-5 and TRBJ2-3, with D perhaps matching TRBD2 (6 bases). The CDR3 has 15 amino acids. Germline V gene sequence: CDR1 MNHEY, CDR2 SVGAGI. V lost 2 bases, J lost 0 bases, and 9 bases lay in between. The CDR3 protein is CASSYAGMSTDTQYF. For the CDR3, the DNA is TGTGCCAGCAGTTACGCGGGGATGAGCACAGATACGCAGTATTTT.

Only a few counts were recorded for this clonotype. V and J are TRBV6-5 and TRBJ2-3; D is ambiguous. Germline loops: CDR1 MNHEY, CDR2 SVGAGI. Trimming removed 2 bases at V and 8 bases at J, with 8 bases between. This CDR3 has 12 residues. The CDR3: CASSYDRGTQYF. CDR3 bases: TGTGCCAGCAGTTACGATCGCGGTACGCAGTATTTT.

Only a few counts were recorded for this clonotype. V gene TRBV2 combines with J gene TRBJ1-4; no firm D call. V lost 3 bases to trimming and J lost 4 bases, with 12 bases between them. The CDR3 extends over 15 amino acids. Germline V lookup: CDR1 SNHLY, CDR2 FYNNEI. The CDR3 DNA follows: TGTGCCAGCAGTGAGTCGGGTCAGCATAATGAAAAACTGTTTTTT. This translates into CASSESGQHNEKLFF.